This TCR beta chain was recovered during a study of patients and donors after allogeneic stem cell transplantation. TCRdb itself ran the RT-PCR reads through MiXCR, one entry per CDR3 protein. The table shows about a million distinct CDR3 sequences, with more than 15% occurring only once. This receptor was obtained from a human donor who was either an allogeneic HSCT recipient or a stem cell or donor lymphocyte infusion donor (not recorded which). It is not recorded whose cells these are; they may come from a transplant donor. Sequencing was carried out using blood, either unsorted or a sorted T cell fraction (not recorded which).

The CDR3 protein is CASSEFGLPSYEQYF. CDR3 coding DNA: TGTGCCAGCAGTGAATTTGGACTACCCTCCTACGAGCAGTACTTC. This chain uses TRBV25-1 with TRBJ2-7, with a weak D call TRBD2 (6 bases). The CDR3 extends over 15 amino acids. V lost 1 base and J lost 0, with 10 bases in between. Germline CDR1 reads MGHDK; CDR2 reads SYGVNS.